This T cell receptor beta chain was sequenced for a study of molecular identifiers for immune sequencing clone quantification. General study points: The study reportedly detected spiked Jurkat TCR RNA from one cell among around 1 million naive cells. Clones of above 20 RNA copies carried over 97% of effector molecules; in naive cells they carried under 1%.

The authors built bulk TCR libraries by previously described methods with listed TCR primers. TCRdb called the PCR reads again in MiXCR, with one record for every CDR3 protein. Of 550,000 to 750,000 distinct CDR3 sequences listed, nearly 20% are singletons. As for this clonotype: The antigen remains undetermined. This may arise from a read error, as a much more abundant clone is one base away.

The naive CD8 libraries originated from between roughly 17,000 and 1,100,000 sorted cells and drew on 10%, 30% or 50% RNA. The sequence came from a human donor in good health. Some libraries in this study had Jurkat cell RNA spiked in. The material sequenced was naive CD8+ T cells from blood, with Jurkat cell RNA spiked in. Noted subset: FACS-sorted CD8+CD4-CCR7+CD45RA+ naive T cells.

CDR3 sequence: CASSYWGGTLKTQYF. CDR3 DNA: TGTGCCAGCAGCTATTGGGGGGGCACTTTGAAGACCCAGTACTTC. The rearrangement joins TRBV5-4 to TRBJ2-5; D may be TRBD2 (7 bases). CDR1 and CDR2 (germline): SGHNT, YYREEE (reference sequence). The CDR3 length is 15 residues. V dropped 3 bases and J dropped 6 bases, with 18 bases sitting between them.